Listed here are 14 T cell receptor beta chains from one sample, sequenced in a study of STAT5B mutations in CD4+ large granular lymphocyte leukemia. Data came from immunoSEQ multiplex PCR; TCRdb stores just in-frame clones and leaves some out. There are around 28,000 clones in the sample; roughly three quarters occur only once, and around 1% lies in the top ten. What was sequenced was CD4+ T cells from blood buffy coats. These receptors originate from a human donor in good health.

The chain carries TRBV5-1 and TRBJ2-6; D possibly corresponds to TRBD1 (6 bases). V was pared by 0 bases and J by 0 bases, with 13 bases between. CDR3 length: 18 residues. The germline CDR1 and CDR2 sequences are SGHRS and YFSETQ. CDR3 region: CASSLVGTRGSGANVLTF. CDR3 coding DNA: TGCGCCAGCAGCTTGGTTGGGACAAGGGGCTCTGGGGCCAACGTCCTGACTTTC.

The chain joins TRBV7-9 to TRBJ2-7; 8 nucleotides line up with TRBD1. After removal of 4 bases from V and 3 bases from J, the junction contained 8 bases not matched to a gene. Germline CDR1 and CDR2: SEHNR and FQNEAQ (reference sequence). The CDR3 is made up of 15 amino acids. CDR3 loop: CASSWTGKKSYEQYF. In nucleotides, the CDR3 is TGTGCCAGCAGCTGGACAGGGAAGAAGAGCTACGAGCAGTACTTC. The complete variable domain, with remaining parts taken from reference TRBV7-9 and TRBJ2-7, reads DTGVSQNPRHKITKRGQNVTFRCDPISEHNRLYWYRQTLGQGPEFLTYFQNEAQLEKSRLLSDRFSAERPKGSFSTLEIQRTEQGDSAMYLCASSWTGKKSYEQYFGPGTRLTVT.

The chain links TRBV5-4 to TRBJ1-6; TRBD1 aligns across 9 bases. Unmatched junction bases numbered 8, after V lost 5 bases and J lost 8 bases. Germline CDR1 SGHNT, CDR2 YYREEE (reference sequence). The CDR3 runs 15 residues. CDR3 DNA sequence: TGTGCCAGCAGGTTGAGGACAGGGGTTGATTCACCCCTCCACTTT. Its translation is CASRLRTGVDSPLHF.

This chain uses TRBV7-2 with TRBJ2-5, with a weak D call TRBD2 (7 bases). From germline, CDR1 is SGHTA and CDR2 FQGNSA. The CDR3 has 16 residues. V lost 6 bases, J lost 2 bases, and 19 bases lay in between. Here the CDR3 reads CASRQGGGAGQETQYF. The DNA for the CDR3 is TGTGCCAGCAGACAGGGCGGGGGAGCGGGGCAAGAGACCCAGTACTTC.

The CDR3 loop reads CASSVDGGVVPLHF. CDR3 nucleotides: TGTGCCAGCAGTGTTGATGGGGGTGTAGTACCCCTCCACTTT. The rearrangement joins TRBV2 to TRBJ1-6, with D perhaps TRBD1 (5 bases). The CDR3 spans 14 residues. CDR1 SNHLY and CDR2 FYNNEI come from the germline V gene. Trimming shortened V by 4 bases and J by 12 bases, and 16 bases separated the two germline ends.

The rearrangement uses TRBV7-9 and TRBJ1-4; no clear D. Germline values: CDR1 SEHNR, CDR2 FQNEAQ (reference sequence). V was trimmed by 5 bases and J by 6 bases, leaving 13 bases between them. The CDR3 is 14 amino acids. The CDR3 reads CASSNRASDEKLFF. In DNA form, the CDR3 reads TGTGCCAGCAGCAACCGGGCCTCGGATGAAAAACTGTTTTTT.

The chain has TRBV19 and TRBJ1-6; D ambiguous. CDR3 size: 14 residues. CDR1 and CDR2 (germline): LNHDA, SQIVND (reference sequence). With 3 bases removed from V and 10 bases from J, the gap between germline ends came to 13 bases. Here the CDR3 DNA reads TGTGCCAGTAGTATTCGGGGAGAAGGGTCACCCCTCCACTTT. Amino acid sequence: CASSIRGEGSPLHF. The variable domain in full, completed from reference TRBV19 and TRBJ1-6, reads DGGITQSPKYLFRKEGQNVTLSCEQNLNHDAMYWYRQDPGQGLRLIYYSQIVNDFQKGDIAEGYSVSREKKESFPLTVTSAQKNPTAFYLCASSIRGEGSPLHFGNGTRLTVT.

This clone was found a few times. The rearrangement uses TRBV2 and TRBJ1-5, with D tentatively TRBD1 (5 bases). The CDR3 loop spans 13 amino acids. The germline V and J ends were trimmed by 2 bases and 7 bases, with 9 bases remaining between them. CDR1 is SNHLY and CDR2 is FYNNEI in the germline V gene. In DNA form, the CDR3 reads TGTGCCAGCAGTGAACAGGGTGGGCAGCCCCAGCATTTT. It is translated as CASSEQGGQPQHF.

The CDR3: CASSDEQGLFSPLHF. The DNA of the CDR3 is TGCGCCAGCAGCGACGAGCAGGGTTTATTTTCACCCCTCCACTTT. V usage is TRBV5-1 and J usage is TRBJ1-6, with D possibly TRBD1 on 5 matching bases. V was cut by 4 bases and J by 9 bases, with 17 bases left in between. Germline V CDR1 and CDR2: SGHRS, YFSETQ. The length of the CDR3 is 15 residues.

This clone was observed once. This sequence joins TRBV7-2 and TRBJ1-1; 8 nucleotides match TRBD1. The ends lost 7 bases at V and 1 base at J; junction bases unmatched: 11. CDR3 length: 16 amino acids. CDR1 and CDR2 (germline): SGHTA, FQGNSA. The CDR3 loop is CASTQSPGTGNTEAFF. CDR3 nucleotides: TGTGCCAGCACCCAATCTCCCGGGACAGGGAACACTGAAGCTTTCTTT.

About this clone itself: At one of its ends the junction is not consistent with the germline gene, which may arise from a read error. The genes are TRBV7-7 and TRBJ2-2; 7 positions match TRBD2. The CDR3 consists of 18 residues. In germline, CDR1 is SSHAT, CDR2 FNYEAQ (reference sequence). CDR3 coding DNA: TGTGCTAGCAGCCCCGACCCCTTCGGGGGGACTAACACCGGGGAGCTGTTTTTT. It translates to CASSPDPFGGTNTGELFF. Full variable domain (outside the CDR3, taken from reference TRBV7-7 and TRBJ2-2): GAGVSQSPRYKVTKRGQDVTLRCDPISSHATLYWYQQALGQGPEFLTYFNYEAQPDKSGLPSDRFSAERPEGSISTLTIQRTEQRDSAMYRCASSPDPFGGTNTGELFFGEGSRLTVL.

This CDR3 reads CASSGPGLGPSYEQYV. The CDR3 region has the DNA TGTGCCAGCAGCGGTCCGGGACTTGGACCCTCCTACGAGCAGTACGTC. This rearrangement joins TRBV7-8 to TRBJ2-7; perhaps TRBD2 as D (6 bases). With 5 bases removed from V and 0 bases from J, the gap between germline ends came to 17 bases. Germline CDR1 is SGHVS and CDR2 is FQNEAQ. The CDR3 consists of 16 residues.

The rearrangement joins TRBV6-4 to TRBJ2-2; possible D gene TRBD2, 7 bases. The germline V and J ends were trimmed by 3 bases and 1 base, with 9 bases remaining between them. This CDR3 has 15 residues. Germline CDR1 MRHNA, CDR2 SNTAGT. CDR3 bases: TGTGCCAGCAGTGAAGGGGGGGGGAACACCGGGGAGCTGTTTTTT. It translates to CASSEGGGNTGELFF.

The chain links TRBV19 to TRBJ1-1, with D maybe TRBD1 (5 bases). Trimming stripped 2 bases from V and 2 bases from J, with 6 bases between. The CDR3 extends over 13 amino acids. CDR1 is LNHDA and CDR2 is SQIVND in the germline V gene (reference sequence). CDR3 amino acids: CASSIQGNTEAFF. The CDR3 DNA follows: TGTGCCAGTAGTATACAGGGTAACACTGAAGCTTTCTTT.